This T cell receptor (beta chain) was identified in a study of vaccination effects on CD4 cells after COVID-19. Overall study findings and caveats: The study got few convalescent patients and did not collect any early post-infection timepoints. Marked clonal contraction of both clone types appeared late after vaccination.

Only in-frame clones appear in the TCRdb table, and some are missing; sequencing was by immunoSEQ multiplex PCR. This table holds around 53,000 clones, 65% to 75% found once. Germline-derived CDR1 and CDR2 are SGHKS and YYEKEE (reference sequence). The CDR3 consists of 14 residues. Trimming removed 5 bases from V and 5 bases from J; junction bases left unmatched: 5. Culture lasted over 9 days before CD4+ T cell isolation. SARS-CoV-2 infected the person between March and December 2020, as confirmed by PCR. Each participant received a vaccine that was either BNT162b2 or mRNA-1273, given as two doses. Half of the medium was exchanged for IL-2 medium on both days 3 and 7. A remark on this clone: Its antigen is still unknown.

This receptor was obtained from a human donor who had a prior SARS-CoV-2 infection. Sequencing was performed on CD4+ T cells from PBMCs cultured without peptide, taken after COVID-19 vaccination. The rearrangement links TRBV5-5 to TRBJ1-5, with 9 positions matching TRBD1. This CDR3 is CASSRDREDQPQHF. The CDR3 region has the DNA TGTGCCAGCAGTCGGGACAGGGAAGATCAGCCCCAGCATTTT.